These T cell receptor beta chains were read from a single sample in a study of blood T cell repertoires in COVID-19. Assay used: immunoSEQ multiplex PCR; TCRdb lists only in-frame clones, some missing. Here the sample spans 200,000 to 300,000 clones, about four fifths being singletons. The sequenced material came from peripheral blood. These receptors all come from a woman between 65 and 79 years old with acute or convalescent COVID-19. Each CDR3 is given with its conserved first and last residue. The D gene is left open where the match is weak. The size entry is marked missing in some rows and otherwise reads once, few, many or a size class.

j_call | v_call | clone_size | d_call | cdr3_aa | cdr3_nt
TRBJ2-7 | TRBV6-1 | NA | NA | CASSEGYRRYEQYF | TGTGCCAGCAGTGAAGGTTACAGGAGATACGAGCAGTACTTC
TRBJ1-2 | TRBV5-1 | once | NA | CASRAQGRDGYTF | TGCGCCAGCAGGGCACAGGGAAGAGATGGCTACACCTTC
TRBJ2-7 | TRBV5-4 | once | NA | CASSLDQGSSYEQYF | TGTGCCAGCAGCTTGGACCAGGGGTCGTCCTACGAGCAGTACTTC
TRBJ1-5 | TRBV4-1 | NA | NA | CASSQGRQPQHF | TGCGCCAGCAGCCAAGGGAGGCAGCCCCAGCATTTT
TRBJ1-4 | TRBV29-1 | NA | NA | CSVGREGEKLFF | TGCAGCGTTGGCAGGGAGGGTGAAAAACTGTTTTTT
TRBJ1-2 | TRBV4-3 | few | NA | CASSQDRIRGGYTF | TGCGCCAGCAGCCAAGATAGGATAAGGGGAGGCTACACCTTC
TRBJ1-3 | TRBV9 | NA | NA | CASTNLEDISGNTIYF | TGTGCCAGCACTAATCTAGAGGATATCTCTGGAAACACCATATATTTT
TRBJ2-7 | TRBV11-2 | NA | TRBD1 | CASSPQTGTTYEQYF | TGTGCCAGCAGCCCACAGACAGGGACCACCTACGAGCAGTACTTC
TRBJ2-5 | TRBV28 | few | TRBD2 | CASSREGGGAVETQYF | TGTGCCAGCAGCCGTGAGGGCGGGGGGGCCGTAGAGACCCAGTACTTC
TRBJ2-7 | TRBV7-2 | NA | NA | CASSYGGGNRGEQYF | TGTGCCAGCAGCTACGGGGGGGGCAACAGGGGCGAGCAGTACTTC
TRBJ2-7 | TRBV11-3 | NA | TRBD2 | CASSLDHRLAGGPYEQYF | TGTGCCAGCAGCTTAGATCATCGACTAGCGGGGGGCCCCTACGAGCAGTACTTC
TRBJ2-5 | TRBV15 | NA | NA | CATRRGGLEETQYF | TGTGCCACCCGTCGCGGGGGCCTGGAGGAGACCCAGTACTTC
TRBJ2-5 | TRBV28 | NA | TRBD2 | CASSSLAGGRETQYF | TGTGCCAGCAGTTCTCTAGCGGGGGGGCGAGAGACCCAGTACTTC
TRBJ1-1 | TRBV6-6 | NA | NA | CASSLQGLNTEAFF | TGTGCCAGCAGCCTACAGGGCTTGAACACTGAAGCTTTCTTT
TRBJ1-6 | TRBV27 | NA | NA | CASSFGYNSPLHF | TGTGCCAGCAGTTTCGGCTATAATTCACCCCTCCACTTT
TRBJ2-3 | TRBV10-3 | NA | TRBD1 | CAICPRGQGADTQYF | TGTGCCATCTGCCCCCGAGGACAGGGCGCAGATACGCAGTATTTT
TRBJ2-5 | TRBV6-1 | NA | NA | CASSDEVGETQYF | TGTGCCAGCAGTGATGAGGTGGGAGAGACCCAGTACTTC
TRBJ1-5 | TRBV27 | NA | NA | CASSLQYWVSGNQPQHF | TGTGCCAGCAGTCTACAATATTGGGTGTCAGGGAACCAGCCCCAGCATTTT
TRBJ2-7 | TRBV19 | NA | NA | CASSIGPEPYEQYF | TGTGCCAGTAGTATTGGCCCAGAACCCTACGAGCAGTACTTC
TRBJ1-2 | TRBV6-1 | NA | TRBD1 | CASSALIQGTDNYGYTF | TGTGCCAGCAGTGCTTTAATACAGGGGACGGATAACTATGGCTACACCTTC
TRBJ1-1 | TRBV9 | NA | TRBD1 | CASSLQGVGLGNTEAFF | TGTGCCAGCAGTCTTCAGGGGGTAGGATTGGGAAACACTGAAGCTTTCTTT
TRBJ1-1 | TRBV5-1 | once | TRBD1 | CASEEGARVGTEAFF | TGCGCCAGCGAGGAGGGGGCGCGGGTAGGCACTGAAGCTTTCTTT
TRBJ2-7 | TRBV7-9 | NA | TRBD1 | CASSHRDRVSYEQYF | TGTGCCAGCAGTCACCGGGACAGGGTTTCCTACGAGCAGTACTTC
TRBJ2-5 | TRBV13 | NA | TRBD2 | CASSLGLAAGETQYF | TGTGCCAGCAGCTTAGGACTAGCGGCCGGGGAGACCCAGTACTTC
TRBJ2-3 | TRBV7-2 | NA | TRBD2 | CASRSLAGGTDTQYF | TGTGCCAGCAGGTCTCTAGCGGGGGGGACAGATACGCAGTATTTT
TRBJ2-2 | TRBV6-2/TRBV6-3 | NA | TRBD1 | CASSEPTGITGELFF | TGTGCCAGCAGTGAGCCGACAGGGATCACCGGGGAGCTGTTTTTT
TRBJ1-2 | TRBV7-2 | NA | TRBD1 | CASSFDREWSF | TGTGCCAGCAGCTTTGACAGGGAGTGGTCCTTC
TRBJ1-3 | TRBV6-1 | NA | NA | CASSERGLRGGNTIYF | TGTGCCAGCAGTGAAAGAGGGCTCCGGGGTGGAAACACCATATATTTT
TRBJ1-1 | TRBV9 | NA | NA | CASSLDPKGTEAFF | TGTGCCAGCAGCCTAGACCCGAAGGGGACTGAAGCTTTCTTT
TRBJ1-2 | TRBV3-1/TRBV3-2 | NA | TRBD1 | CASSPVLQGIYGYTF | TGTGCCAGCAGCCCAGTACTACAGGGGATATATGGCTACACCTTC
TRBJ2-7 | TRBV19 | NA | TRBD1 | CASSSPGQGNSYEQYF | TGTGCCAGTAGTTCCCCGGGACAGGGGAACTCCTACGAGCAGTACTTC
TRBJ2-5 | TRBV5-4 | few | NA | CASSLERAQETQYF | TGTGCCAGCAGCTTGGAGCGGGCTCAAGAGACCCAGTACTTC
TRBJ2-7 | TRBV5-1 | NA | NA | CASSLDGGYEQYF | TGCGCCAGCAGCTTGGATGGGGGGTACGAGCAGTACTTC
TRBJ2-5 | TRBV11-2 | few | TRBD1 | CASSLTGVQETQYF | TGTGCCAGCAGCCTGACAGGGGTCCAAGAGACCCAGTACTTC
TRBJ2-5 | TRBV4-3 | NA | TRBD2 | CASSQATSGGAGETQYF | TGCGCCAGCAGCCAAGCGACTAGCGGGGGGGCGGGGGAGACCCAGTACTTC
TRBJ2-7 | TRBV28 | NA | NA | CASSLGTYEQYF | TGTGCCAGCAGCCTCGGGACCTACGAGCAGTACTTC
TRBJ1-1 | TRBV4-3 | once | NA | CASSQDFRQMNTEAFF | TGCGCCAGCAGCCAAGATTTCAGACAGATGAACACTGAAGCTTTCTTT
TRBJ1-2 | TRBV12-1 | few | NA | CASSSTPPGQGLEGYTF | TGTGCCAGCAGCTCCACACCACCTGGACAGGGGTTAGAAGGCTACACCTTC
TRBJ1-2 | TRBV2 | NA | TRBD1 | CASSTTGDGYTF | TGTGCCAGCAGTACGACAGGGGACGGCTACACCTTC
TRBJ1-1 | TRBV19 | NA | NA | CASSISQGMNTEAFF | TGTGCCAGTAGTATATCGCAGGGGATGAACACTGAAGCTTTCTTT
TRBJ1-4 | TRBV3-1/TRBV3-2 | few | NA | CASSQDHSEKLFF | TGTGCCAGCAGCCAAGATCATTCCGAAAAACTGTTTTTT
TRBJ2-1 | TRBV4-3 | NA | NA | CASSQDLGRGVYNEQFF | TGCGCCAGCAGCCAAGATCTCGGGCGGGGAGTTTACAATGAGCAGTTCTTC
TRBJ2-5 | TRBV7-7 | NA | NA | CASSLHPTGQETQYF | TGTGCCAGCAGCTTACACCCCACAGGACAAGAGACCCAGTACTTC
TRBJ1-1 | TRBV7-2 | NA | TRBD1 | CASSAIGGTGSTEAFF | TGTGCCAGCAGCGCAATTGGGGGGACAGGGTCCACTGAAGCTTTCTTT
TRBJ1-2 | TRBV7-2 | NA | NA | CASSFYSNYGYTF | TGTGCCAGCAGCTTTTACTCAAACTATGGCTACACCTTC
TRBJ1-1 | TRBV20-1 | NA | NA | CSASLIPEAFF | TGCAGTGCTAGCCTTATCCCTGAAGCTTTCTTT
TRBJ1-2 | TRBV6-5 | NA | NA | CASRKDSNYGYTF | TGTGCCAGCAGGAAGGACAGTAACTATGGCTACACCTTC
TRBJ1-6 | TRBV10-2 | NA | TRBD1 | CASSENLQGVSPLHF | TGCGCCAGCAGTGAGAACTTACAGGGGGTTTCACCCCTCCACTTT
TRBJ1-1 | TRBV6-6 | once | NA | CASSYGGRFNTEAFF | TGTGCCAGCAGTTACGGGGGCCGGTTCAACACTGAAGCTTTCTTT
TRBJ1-1 | TRBV15 | NA | TRBD1 | CVTSKADRVTEAFF | TGTGTCACCAGCAAGGCCGACAGGGTAACTGAAGCTTTCTTT
TRBJ2-2 | TRBV19 | NA | TRBD1 | CASRTGLGTGELFF | TGTGCCTCTCGGACAGGGTTGGGCACCGGGGAGCTGTTTTTT
TRBJ2-1 | TRBV7-2 | NA | NA | CASSLGSYNEQFF | TGTGCCAGTTCCCTAGGCTCCTACAATGAGCAGTTCTTC
TRBJ1-2 | TRBV19 | NA | NA | CASSIAQGRGYTF | TGTGCCAGTAGTATAGCACAGGGCAGGGGCTACACCTTC
TRBJ1-1 | TRBV12-3/TRBV12-4 | few | NA | CASSLVQGTEAFF | TGTGCCAGCAGTTTAGTACAGGGCACTGAAGCTTTCTTT